The entry below describes one T cell receptor (beta chain). Its target antigen remains unknown. No much larger clone exists at a distance of one base, and base qualities are not known. The method was the immunoSEQ multiplex PCR assay. This is the immuneACCESS table as TCRdb keeps it, with only in-frame sequences that have V and J called. A part of the clones is gone; compared with another copy, unresolved V genes explain less than half, and the rest is unexplained. This sample gives around 76,000 clones in total; approximately 92% of them show up just once. Of the sample, around 0.44% is held by the ten largest clones. The data derive from a study of technical replicates of blood from a few donors (dated by TCRdb to 2016 to 2017). This TCR was recovered from a human donor in good health. Material for sequencing was T cells isolated from PBMCs.

The CDR3 has the sequence CASSEGALSNQPQHF. The nucleotides read TGTGCCAGCAGTGAAGGCGCCCTTAGCAATCAGCCCCAGCATTTT. The chain is encoded by TRBV6-1 joined to TRBJ1-5; the D gene is not confidently resolved. Relative to germline, V is 1 base shorter and J is 0 bases shorter, with 7 bases between their ends. From the cysteine through the phenylalanine, the CDR3 covers 15 amino acids. Just the 45-base CDR3 DNA is kept, in frame starting at base 1. As encoded in the germline V gene, CDR1 is MNHNS while CDR2 is SASEGT.